The sequence of this TCR beta chain was determined in a study of cytomegalovirus exposure and HLA in healthy donors. The V and J ends lost 1 base and 3 bases, in that order; junction bases with no gene match: 2. Germline V lookup: CDR1 SGHNT, CDR2 YENEEA. The CDR3 is made up of 16 amino acids. This table comes from immunoSEQ multiplex PCR, and its TCRdb copy is limited to in-frame clones, with some not included. The sample gives more than 250,000 clones, approximately 90% of which show up once; about 1% is in the top ten. Study observations and caveats: In a later analysis, first-cohort TCR clusters were found to tend to co-occur in the 130 or so validation repertoires.

About this clone itself: Its antigen is as yet unknown.

Sample: PBMCs. This sequence joins TRBV11-3 and TRBJ2-2; TRBD1 matches at 10 bases. The receptor was derived from a woman in her 30s in good health and CMV-seropositive. In DNA form, the CDR3 reads TGTGCCAGCAGCTTAGGCGGGACAGGGGACACCGGGGAGCTGTTTTTT. Translated: CASSLGGTGDTGELFF.